These T cell receptor beta chains were read from a single sample in a study of blood T cell repertoires in COVID-19. Using immunoSEQ multiplex PCR, the repertoire was profiled, and TCRdb retains in-frame clones only, with some absent. This sample has around 250,000 clones, with approximately 80% found just once. The specimen was peripheral blood. Every receptor here comes from a woman aged 18-35 years with acute or convalescent COVID-19. The CDR3 runs from the conserved cysteine through the conserved F or W. A D gene is named only where the DNA matches it firmly. The size field is filled for only some rows; it gives once, few, many or a size class.

J,size,D,V,DNA,CDR3
TRBJ2-6,-,-,TRBV27,TGTGCCAGCAGTTCCGCGGGCTCCGGGGCCAACGTCCTGACTTTC,CASSSAGSGANVLTF
TRBJ2-3,once,TRBD1,TRBV11-1,TGTGCCAGCAGGACAGGGGGCACAGATACGCAGTATTTT,CASRTGGTDTQYF
TRBJ2-1,-,TRBD2,TRBV5-6,TGTGCCAGCAGCTTGGACCGGACTAGGAACTACAATGAGCAGTTCTTC,CASSLDRTRNYNEQFF
TRBJ1-5,-,TRBD1,TRBV6-1,TGTGCCAGCAGTGGATGGGGACAGGGGGTTTCTCAGCCCCAGCATTTT,CASSGWGQGVSQPQHF
TRBJ2-7,once,-,TRBV6-5,TGTGCCAGCAGCTCGGGACTCTCCACCTCCTACGAGCAGTACTTC,CASSSGLSTSYEQYF
TRBJ1-1,few,-,TRBV5-1,TGCGCCAGCAGCTTGGTCGGGGGAGACACTGAAGCTTTCTTT,CASSLVGGDTEAFF
TRBJ2-3,-,TRBD2,TRBV4-1,TGCGCCAGCAGCCAAGATCGGACTAGCGGGAGGCCAGATACGCAGTATTTT,CASSQDRTSGRPDTQYF
TRBJ1-1,-,-,TRBV7-2,TGTGCCAGCAGCCCCCCGGGGGTCGGGAACACTGAAGCTTTCTTT,CASSPPGVGNTEAFF
TRBJ1-4,-,-,TRBV7-2,TGTGCCAGCAGCTTAACCGGGGGGTATGAAAAACTGTTTTTT,CASSLTGGYEKLFF
TRBJ1-4,-,-,TRBV19,TGTGCCAGTAGTCCAGACAGGAAAACTAATGAAAAACTGTTTTTT,CASSPDRKTNEKLFF
TRBJ2-5,-,-,TRBV27,TGTGCCAGCAGGCCCAGGGGAGTGGGGCCCCAAGAGACCCAGTACTTC,CASRPRGVGPQETQYF
TRBJ2-1,-,TRBD2,TRBV6-5,TGTGCCAGCAGTTACCTAGCGGGAGAGCATGAGCAGTTCTTC,CASSYLAGEHEQFF
TRBJ2-7,-,TRBD1,TRBV27,TGTGCCAGCAGTACCCAATGGACAGGGTCGGCCTACGAGCAGTACTTC,CASSTQWTGSAYEQYF
TRBJ2-5,-,TRBD2,TRBV27,TGTGCCAGCAGCACCCATCTTACAGGGCGGGGGGGTCCAGAGACCCAGTACTTC,CASSTHLTGRGGPETQYF
TRBJ2-2,once,-,TRBV28,TGTGCCAGTGCCTTCGGGTGGAACACCGGGGAGCTGTTTTTT,CASAFGWNTGELFF
TRBJ2-5,-,-,TRBV20-1,TGCAGTGCATATACTCCCAAGACCCAGTACTTC,CSAYTPKTQYF
TRBJ2-1,-,TRBD2,TRBV28,TGTGCCAGCAGTCCCTTTATACCCAGACTAGCGGGAGAAAGGAATGAGCAGTTCTTC,CASSPFIPRLAGERNEQFF